A single TCR beta chain is shown here with its context. What it binds is unknown. Sequenced by immunoSEQ multiplex PCR; TCRdb stores in-frame clones only, minus some. The data contain approximately 62,000 clones, 88% of them singletons. The CDR3 spans 18 residues. V lost 0 bases, J lost 1 base, and 16 bases lay in between. The V gene's germline CDR1 is MNHNS and CDR2 SASEGT. At baseline, cycle 4 day 1, and cycle 7 day 1, blood was sampled. This sample stems from a study of OX40 agonist ivuxolimab in advanced cancers. Across the study: With a range of roughly 20 to 90, age averaged about 58 years, and 75% to 90% were male.

General study findings and limits: Expanded peripheral T-cell antigen specificity went undetermined. The study found that CD8+ T cells averaged more expanded clones than CD4+.

This clonotype was sampled from an adult with an advanced solid tumor such as melanoma, head and neck, liver or kidney cancer. This chain joins TRBV6-1 and TRBJ1-3; D not certain. The sample in question was CD4+ or CD8+ T cells sorted from blood, obtained in a trial of the OX40 agonist ivuxolimab. This CDR3 is CASSEASWSAISGNTIYF. In nucleotides, the CDR3 is TGTGCCAGCAGTGAAGCGTCGTGGTCAGCGATTTCTGGAAACACCATATATTTT.